This T cell receptor (beta chain) was sequenced for a study of CD8 T cells in ankylosing spondylitis. Study-wide results and caveats: Clones linked with disease were CD8+ and fairly uncommon in the peripheral blood. Matched ankylosing spondylitis synovial fluid reportedly showed significant enrichment of disease-linked clones.

This clonotype has ten or more counts. Its antigen is not identified. CDR1 is SEHNR and CDR2 is FQNEAQ in the germline V gene (reference sequence). Trimming removed 3 bases from V and 1 base from J, with 9 bases in between. CDR3 length: 14 amino acids. Using its own MiXCR run on the 5' RACE reads, TCRdb lists one record per CDR3 protein. The table records around 330,000 distinct CDR3 sequences, more than 9% of them present only once. Sequenced material: blood, either unsorted or a sorted T cell fraction (not recorded which). The sequence was collected from a female donor with ankylosing spondylitis or in good health (not recorded which). V usage is TRBV7-9 and J usage is TRBJ1-1, with a possible D match to TRBD1 (5 bases). The chain's CDR3 is CASSFLRGNTEAFF. CDR3 coding DNA: TGTGCCAGCAGCTTTCTGAGGGGGAACACTGAAGCTTTCTTT.